Listed below are T cell receptor beta chains from one sample, sequenced in a study of beta chain features in type 1 diabetes. Method: immunoSEQ multiplex PCR; TCRdb's copy keeps in-frame clones and lacks some. The data show 220,000 or so clones, with roughly 70% seen just once and around 0.05% held by the top ten. Sequenced input: naive CD4+ T cells from blood. These receptors all stem from a man aged 30 to 45 in good health. The CDR3 runs from the conserved cysteine through the conserved F or W. The D gene is left open where the match is weak. Where a row states a size, it is once, few, many or the class of an expanded clone; other rows omit it.

TRBJ2-7 TRBV18 - - CASSPLGQSSYEQYF TGTGCCAGCTCACCACTTGGACAGAGCTCCTACGAGCAGTACTTC
TRBJ1-1 TRBV7-9 - - CASRPVAGEGKAFF TGTGCCAGCAGACCAGTTGCTGGGGAGGGGAAAGCTTTCTTT
TRBJ2-6 TRBV9 TRBD1 - CASSVTDRAGANVLTF TGTGCCAGCAGCGTAACGGACAGGGCTGGGGCCAACGTCCTGACTTTC
TRBJ1-1 TRBV29-1 TRBD1 - CSVTGVLITEAFF TGCAGCGTGACAGGGGTGCTTATCACTGAAGCTTTCTTT
TRBJ2-2 TRBV7-9 - - CASSKGRANTGELFF TGTGCCAGCAGCAAAGGGAGAGCGAACACCGGGGAGCTGTTTTTT
TRBJ2-7 TRBV7-9 - - CASSSRVPLYF TGTGCCAGCAGCTCCAGGGTTCCACTGTACTTC
TRBJ1-2 TRBV28 - - CASITLADQGRGYTF TGTGCCAGCATCACCCTTGCCGACCAGGGAAGGGGCTACACCTTC
TRBJ2-7 TRBV29-1 - - CSVAWDGYYEQYF TGCAGCGTCGCCTGGGACGGATACTACGAGCAGTACTTC
TRBJ2-7 TRBV4-3 - - CASSQGTGTYEQYF TGCGCCAGCAGCCAGGGGACGGGTACCTACGAGCAGTACTTC
TRBJ2-3 TRBV29-1 - - CSVGGGRQGDTQYF TGCAGCGTTGGGGGAGGACGGCAGGGAGATACGCAGTATTTT
TRBJ2-5 TRBV7-9 - few CASSRIETQYF TGTGCCAGCAGCCGAATAGAGACCCAGTACTTC
TRBJ2-3 TRBV4-3 - - CASSQDRRTDTQYF TGCGCCAGCAGCCAAGACAGACGCACAGATACGCAGTATTTT
TRBJ2-7 TRBV28 - - CASSLGDLHEQYF TGTGCCAGCAGTTTAGGGGATCTCCACGAGCAGTACTTC
TRBJ2-6 TRBV25-1 - - CASSDGQRGANVLTF TGTGCCAGCAGTGACGGCCAGAGGGGGGCCAACGTCCTGACTTTC
TRBJ2-1 TRBV14 TRBD1 - CASSRTGDFRNEQFF TGTGCCAGCAGCCGCACAGGGGATTTTAGGAATGAGCAGTTCTTC
TRBJ2-5 TRBV7-2 TRBD2 - CASRTGTSGRIEETQYF TGTGCCAGCCGTACTGGGACTAGCGGGAGAATCGAAGAGACCCAGTACTTC
TRBJ2-5 TRBV11-2 - - CASSPISRSYQETQYF TGTGCCAGCAGCCCGATTTCAAGGTCGTACCAAGAGACCCAGTACTTC
TRBJ2-3 TRBV19 - - CASSISGITDTQYF TGTGCCAGTAGTATCTCAGGCATCACAGATACGCAGTATTTT
TRBJ1-5 TRBV30 - - CAWTPGAGQPQHF TGTGCCTGGACCCCAGGGGCCGGACAGCCCCAGCATTTT
TRBJ1-2 TRBV29-1 TRBD1 few CSVAPLDREGGYTF TGCAGCGTAGCACCTCTGGACAGGGAAGGCGGCTACACCTTC
TRBJ1-2 TRBV9 - - CASSVAEANYGYTF TGTGCCAGCAGCGTAGCGGAGGCTAACTATGGCTACACCTTC
TRBJ2-3 TRBV5-4 - once CASSSPPERRTDTQYF TGTGCCAGCAGCTCTCCTCCGGAGCGGCGAACAGATACGCAGTATTTT
TRBJ2-5 TRBV5-4 - - CASSLGVGSETQYF TGTGCCAGCAGCTTGGGTGTTGGGTCAGAGACCCAGTACTTC
TRBJ1-1 TRBV30 - few CAWSTGVSTEAFF TGTGCCTGGAGCACAGGTGTAAGCACTGAAGCTTTCTTT
TRBJ2-3 TRBV30 - - CAWDLGEDTQYF TGTGCCTGGGATCTTGGGGAAGATACGCAGTATTTT
TRBJ2-1 TRBV20-1 - - CSARNRDEQFF TGCAGTGCTAGAAATCGGGATGAGCAGTTCTTC